The 24 T cell receptor beta chains below were found in one sample sequenced in a study of CXCR3-negative and CXCR3-positive naive CD8 T cells. No antigen is known for these receptors. 5' RACE with UMI labels generated the TRB cDNA libraries. TCRdb re-called the 5' RACE reads; every CDR3 protein appears as one record, without DNA. The sample holds about 110,000 distinct CDR3 sequences. Study observations and caveats: CXCR3-positive naive cells had TRB CDR3s that were more hydrophobic than CXCR3-negative naive cells had.

Input material: naive CXCR3+ CD8+ T cells from blood. Subset denoted: CD45RO-CCR7+CD27+CD95- naive CD8+ T cells expressing CXCR3 (TNR3+). The receptors were sampled from a human donor in good health. Some clones in this sample may be carry-over from other donors' samples.

This chain links TRBV13 with TRBJ2-6; TCRdb proposes TRBD2, but this gene call is untestable without DNA. The CDR3 spans 15 residues. CDR1 is PRHDT, CDR2 FYEKMQ, per germline (reference sequence). The CDR3 sequence is CASAREGHGANVLTF.

The chain joins TRBV27 to TRBJ2-1; the D call of TRBD1 rests on TCRdb alone, since no DNA is present to check it. Germline assignment: CDR1 MNHEY and CDR2 SMNVEV (reference sequence). This CDR3 has 14 residues. The CDR3 sequence: CASSWDSPGNEQFF.

J is TRBJ2-1 and V is TRBV7-9; TCRdb gives TRBD1 as the D gene, but with no DNA this cannot be confirmed. Germline V gives CDR1 SEHNR, CDR2 FQNEAQ (reference sequence). The CDR3 covers 16 residues. CDR3 region: CASSTRGETPYNEQFF.

V and J are TRBV20-1 and TRBJ2-2; TCRdb calls TRBD1, which cannot be checked without DNA. The CDR3 is 16 amino acids. Germline V gives CDR1 DFQATT, CDR2 SNEGSKA (reference sequence). The CDR3 protein is CSAETGQGAYTGELFF.

The rearrangement links TRBV7-3 to TRBJ2-3; the D call from TCRdb, TRBD2, cannot be confirmed without DNA. Germline V gene data show CDR1 as SGHTA and CDR2 as FQGTGA. The CDR3 is 15 residues long. The CDR3 here is CATSLTGGESDTQYF.

The chain has TRBV6-6 and TRBJ1-1; with no DNA, the TCRdb D assignment of TRBD1 cannot be verified. The CDR3 runs to 14 residues. CDR1 is MNHNY and CDR2 is SVGAGI in the germline V gene (reference sequence). CDR3 sequence: CASSRPGGIPEAFF.

This chain uses TRBV15 with TRBJ2-1; the TCRdb call, TRBD2, lacks DNA for checking. Germline V gene data show CDR1 as LNHNV and CDR2 as YYDKDF (reference sequence). This CDR3 is 15 amino acids long. The chain's CDR3 is CATSRALAGVHEQFF.

This chain connects TRBV5-4 to TRBJ2-7; there is no DNA to check the TCRdb D call of TRBD1. CDR3 size: 13 residues. Germline CDR1 is SGHNT and CDR2 is YYREEE (reference sequence). The CDR3 sequence is CASSPGIQYEQYF.

The rearrangement uses TRBV29-1 and TRBJ1-3. From germline, CDR1 is SQVTM and CDR2 ANQGSEA. This CDR3 comprises 16 residues. CDR3 protein: CSAPTSTEGSGNTIYF.

This chain connects TRBV10-3 to TRBJ2-7; the TCRdb call, TRBD1, lacks DNA for checking. The CDR3 runs 14 residues. Germline V gives CDR1 ENHRY, CDR2 SYGVKD. CDR3 loop: CAISDPIRGYEQYF.

The gene calls are TRBV7-3 and TRBJ2-1; TCRdb's D gene call, TRBD2, goes unchecked for lack of DNA. Germline CDR1 and CDR2: SGHTA and FQGTGA. This CDR3 comprises 16 residues. Here the CDR3 reads CASSPLAGGLDNEQFF.

The V call is TRBV6-1, the J call TRBJ1-6. Per the germline V gene, CDR1 is MNHNS and CDR2 is SASEGT. The CDR3 extends over 15 amino acids. CDR3 region: CASREELEYSSPLHF.

This chain joins TRBV7-9 and TRBJ2-4. This CDR3 spans 13 amino acids. Germline-derived CDR1 and CDR2 are SEHNR and FQNEAQ (reference sequence). The CDR3 here is CASSYLGLNIQYF.

This chain connects TRBV10-2 to TRBJ2-4; the TCRdb call, TRBD1, lacks DNA for checking. The CDR3 covers 14 residues. CDR1 and CDR2 (germline): WSHSY, SAAADI. The CDR3 is CATSPGQGKNIQYF.

The chain links TRBV7-2 to TRBJ2-3; TCRdb's D call, TRBD2, is unchecked because there is no DNA. The CDR3 consists of 18 residues. Germline V gene lookup returns CDR1 SGHTA and CDR2 FQGNSA. The CDR3 region is CASSLAVGGGADIDTQYF.

The CDR3 reads CATYPEGTGETGELFF. The chain is built from TRBV7-9 and TRBJ2-2; the TRBD1 assignment by TCRdb is unverifiable without DNA. The germline CDR1 and CDR2 sequences are SEHNR and FQNEAQ (reference sequence). The CDR3 spans 16 residues.

The rearrangement uses TRBV7-9 and TRBJ1-2. Germline CDR1 reads SEHNR; CDR2 reads FQNEAQ (reference sequence). The CDR3 loop spans 13 amino acids. The CDR3 here is CASSLEAVYGYTF.

The V gene is TRBV7-2, the J gene TRBJ2-7; checking the TCRdb D call of TRBD1 is not possible without DNA. Per the germline V gene, CDR1 is SGHTA and CDR2 is FQGNSA. The CDR3 runs to 15 residues. CDR3 amino acids: CASSLDGTPSYEQYF.

The genes are TRBV7-9 and TRBJ1-2. This CDR3 has 15 amino acids. CDR1 SEHNR and CDR2 FQNEAQ come from the germline V gene (reference sequence). CDR3 in amino acids: CASSLASSPPQGYTF.

The chain is built from TRBV6-6 and TRBJ2-1. CDR3 length: 13 residues. Germline V gene sequence: CDR1 MNHNY, CDR2 SVGAGI (reference sequence). The CDR3 region is CASSEVTYNEQFF.

This chain links TRBV6-2 or TRBV6-3 with TRBJ2-1; checking the TCRdb D call of TRBD2 is not possible without DNA. From germline, CDR1 is MNHEY and CDR2 SVGEGT. The CDR3 contains 17 residues. This CDR3 is CASSTIRLADTYNEQFF.

The V call is TRBV10-2, the J call TRBJ1-5. The CDR3 loop spans 12 amino acids. Looked up from germline, CDR1 is WSHSY and CDR2 is SAAADI. The CDR3: CASSEGDQPQHF.

The CDR3: CASSLETGGGYTF. This rearrangement joins TRBV7-9 to TRBJ1-2; without DNA, the TCRdb call of TRBD1 cannot be checked. The germline V gene encodes CDR1 SEHNR and CDR2 FQNEAQ (reference sequence). This CDR3 region has 13 residues.

The CDR3 loop is CASSQAIAYEQYF. V is TRBV4-3 and J is TRBJ2-7. Germline V lookup: CDR1 LGHNA, CDR2 YSLEER. This CDR3 region has 13 residues.